This T cell receptor beta chain was captured in a study of blood T cell repertoires in COVID-19. About the study: The United States, Italy and Spain provided the acute and convalescent COVID-19 samples. T cells, B-cell-depleted T cells, or PBMCs supplied cDNA or gDNA.

Source study methods: Reference gene primers were amplified, and this amplification served to estimate nucleated cell counts. Data came from immunoSEQ multiplex PCR; TCRdb stores just in-frame clones and leaves some out. V, J and clone size are those of that table, while D and trimming were read from the DNA. The data show 310,000 or so clones, with approximately 90% seen just once and 2.2% held by the top ten. One Seattle source followed patients from active infection through their disease course. V lost 5 bases to trimming and J lost 3 bases, with 14 bases between them. The CDR3 has 14 residues. CDR1 is SGHNT, CDR2 YYREEE, per germline (reference sequence).

Material: peripheral blood. The sequence derives from a woman aged 30 to 39 with COVID-19, enrolled during active disease. The chain carries TRBV5-4 and TRBJ1-1; possibly TRBD1 for D (5 bases). The CDR3 DNA follows: TGTGCCAGCAGGGTGATGGGGGGGTACACTGAAGCTTTCTTT. Protein: CASRVMGGYTEAFF.